This is a list of T cell receptor beta chains from one sample in a study of OX40 agonist ivuxolimab in advanced cancers. The data were produced by immunoSEQ multiplex PCR, yet TCRdb's version contains in-frame clones alone and is incomplete. Of about 35,000 clones listed, more than 60% were seen once; the top ten hold 14% to 15%. The material was CD4+ or CD8+ T cells sorted from blood, obtained in a trial of the OX40 agonist ivuxolimab. The source is an adult with an advanced solid tumor such as melanoma, head and neck, liver or kidney cancer. The CDR3 runs from the conserved cysteine through the conserved F or W.

v_call cdr3_aa
TRBV2 CASSEVTSVKETQYF
TRBV30 CAWSNEGMTGEKLFF
TRBV6-6 CASSYNSQGNQPQHF
TRBV2 CASRREGPRRFSYEQYF
TRBV5-4 CASSHFDSSGNTIYF
TRBV28 CASSFMPKETQYF
TRBV4-2 CASSLDRDTEAFF
TRBV6-6 CASSYSSDRAYEQYF
TRBV30 CAWNSWDGAFF
TRBV7-9 CASSPIAGGITDTQYF
TRBV7-2 CASSRPSGETQYF
TRBV18 CASSPSASSGANVLTF
TRBV28 CASSLVSGDPYEQYF
TRBV27 CASSPLLTSGSFEQFF
TRBV4-1 CASSHKGTEAFF
TRBV28 CASLRSTGTTRQPQHF
TRBV4-2 CASSLRADEREQFF
TRBV19 CASSIARGGLAPPLHF
TRBV6-6 CASKGVISYNEQFF
TRBV5-5 CASSPGVQETQYF
TRBV7-9 CASGSRDYGYTF
TRBV27 CASRILAGVANEQFF
TRBV9 CASSVEGGNQPQHF
TRBV5-6 CASSLSGGSAEAFF
TRBV5-1 CASSHRGNSQTNTEAFF
TRBV6-1 CASSEALAGTEQYF
TRBV28 CAYGGGRASGNTIYF
TRBV28 CASSSSGTRYEQYF
TRBV4-1 CASSYGTRSPLHF
TRBV28 CASNRVSEAFF
TRBV28 CASIAGQFEAFF
TRBV6-5 CASSYTGQGGTEAFF
TRBV5-8 CASREDLGEQPQHF
TRBV6-5 CASSYQARGLSPLHF
TRBV29-1 CSVEEVGGSYEQYF
TRBV9 CASSVEGGNTIYF
TRBV19 CASSPLRGTPSTDTQYF
TRBV11-3 CASSLGRGTGELFF
TRBV7-9 CASSFLGQGGLYTGELFF
TRBV10-1 CASSDSIGTSVPGELFF
TRBV6-5 CASSYLGGNTGELFF
TRBV5-1 CASSFNAPGNTIYF
TRBV6-1 CASSPRQGISYEQYF
TRBV11-2 CASSLGALAPTDTQYF
TRBV27 CASSRTALGEQYF
TRBV28 CASSWRQATYGQPQHF
TRBV5-4 CASSLEGTLNTEAFF
TRBV5-4 CASSLEVADVLNEQFF
TRBV7-6 CASSSDLRGGYTF
TRBV29-1 CSVEGVGGRTLNEQFF
TRBV6-6 CASAATRNQPQHF
TRBV30 CAWSVKGNRSYEQYF
TRBV7-9 CASRDSPGELFF
TRBV27 CASKKGTGPKNEQFF
TRBV6-4 CASSDSGGTGEQFF